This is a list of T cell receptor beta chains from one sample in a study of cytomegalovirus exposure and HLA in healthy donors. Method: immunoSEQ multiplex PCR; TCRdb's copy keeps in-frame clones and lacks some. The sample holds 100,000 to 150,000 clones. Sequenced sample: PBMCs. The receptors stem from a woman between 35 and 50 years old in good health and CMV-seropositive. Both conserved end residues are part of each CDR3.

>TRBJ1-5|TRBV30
CAWSPGMNQPQHF
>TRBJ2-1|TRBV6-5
CASSYSGLPYNEQFF
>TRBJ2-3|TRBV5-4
CASSPRLAGAVDTQYF
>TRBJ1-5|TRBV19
CASSIRRDSNQPQHF
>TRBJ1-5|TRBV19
CASSMGQFSYSNQPQHF
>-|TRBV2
CASSETYEQYF
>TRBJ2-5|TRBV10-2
CASSRSSGRVGETQYF
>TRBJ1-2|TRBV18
CASSPPGGGYGYTF
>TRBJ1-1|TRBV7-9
CASSPTGSGTEAFF
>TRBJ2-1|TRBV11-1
CASRTGTVNEQFF
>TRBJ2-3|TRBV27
CASSLGPATLTDTQYF
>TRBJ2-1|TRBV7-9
CASLGVNRDSNNEQFF
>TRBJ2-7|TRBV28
CASSSSGTPYEQYF
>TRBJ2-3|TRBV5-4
CASSGPLAGVKDTQYF
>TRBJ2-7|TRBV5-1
CASSQGLADEGEQYF
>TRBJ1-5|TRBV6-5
CASSQQGSGQPQHF
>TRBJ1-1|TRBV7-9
CASSLQGGYTEAFF
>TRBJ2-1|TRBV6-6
CASSYSRTSGASEQFF
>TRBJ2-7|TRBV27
CASSGTGLEQYF
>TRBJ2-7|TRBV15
CATSRGPRGHYEQYF
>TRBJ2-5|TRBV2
CASSEYSGRETQYF
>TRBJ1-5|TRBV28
CASSKTGQDQPQHF
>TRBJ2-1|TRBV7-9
CASTSARTTYTSEQFF
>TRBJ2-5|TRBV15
CATSRPDRVEETQYF
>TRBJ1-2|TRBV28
CASRIVSGQPYGYTF
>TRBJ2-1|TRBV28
CASSLSRTGVNEQFF
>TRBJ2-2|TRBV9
CASSAGTGATGELFF
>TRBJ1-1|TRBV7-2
CASSLGGRGGTEAFF
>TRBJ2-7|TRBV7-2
CASTRGAGRSYEQYF
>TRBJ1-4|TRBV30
CAWAPTTNEKLFF
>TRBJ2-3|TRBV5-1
CASSLEVLAGGRDTQYF
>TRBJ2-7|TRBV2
CASSERDTSYEQYF
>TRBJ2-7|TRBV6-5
CASSRSQLAGGEQYF
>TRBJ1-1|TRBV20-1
CSASVGFEAFF
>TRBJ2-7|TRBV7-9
CASSMTSGSSYEQYF
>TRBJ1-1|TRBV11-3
CASSHIGQRGAFF
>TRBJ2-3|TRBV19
CASSRTGTGGTDTQYF
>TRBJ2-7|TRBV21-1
CASSKVIGLLATIPYEQYF
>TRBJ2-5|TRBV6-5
CASSYSTGNQETQYF
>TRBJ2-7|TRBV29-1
CSSSGLPWSYEQYF
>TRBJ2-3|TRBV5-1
CASSLQGGDGDTQYF
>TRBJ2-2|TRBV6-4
CASSATGDSRTGELFF
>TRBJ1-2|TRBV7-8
CASSLAGQANYGYTF
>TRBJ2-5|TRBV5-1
CASSLVAGQQETQYF
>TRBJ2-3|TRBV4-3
CASSQELGDPSTDTQYF
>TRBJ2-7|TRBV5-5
CASSPQGVQPLEQYF